Following are 11 T cell receptor beta chains from one sample sequenced in a study of metastatic and nonmetastatic thyroid tumors. There were no patients who had received any treatment before thyroid surgery. From the PCR reads, TCRdb re-called clones with MiXCR. The data hold roughly 58,000 clones, with roughly 4% observed a single time. Sequencing was done on a sample of blood. These receptors originate from a female donor with papillary thyroid cancer or a benign thyroid nodule (not recorded which). Some clones in this sample may be carry-over from other donors' samples.

In this sample, this clone turned up many times. This may be a read error, as it is one base from a much larger clone. This chain connects TRBV12-3 or TRBV12-4 to TRBJ2-1, with 9 bases fitting TRBD2. This CDR3 comprises 16 residues. Unmatched junction bases numbered 12, after V lost 6 bases and J lost 6 bases. The CDR3 region is CASSLTVAGDFNEQFF. CDR3 DNA: TGTGCCAGCAGCCTTACGGTAGCGGGAGATTTCAATGAGCAGTTCTTC.

This clone occurred many times. The V call is TRBV6-1, the J call TRBJ2-1, with D maybe TRBD2 (6 bases). With 5 bases removed from V and 15 bases from J, the gap between germline ends came to 20 bases. CDR3 size: 13 residues. Germline CDR1 reads MNHNS; CDR2 reads SASEGT. CDR3 protein: CASSPHLARESFF. The CDR3 DNA is TGTGCCAGCAGTCCACACCTAGCGAGGGAGTCGTTCTTC.

This clone was recorded at least ten times. The chain links TRBV6-1 to TRBJ2-1, with a tentative D call TRBD1 (6 bases). The CDR3 extends over 16 amino acids. V was clipped by 6 bases and J by 0 bases, with 15 bases between them. The germline V gene has CDR1 MNHNS and CDR2 SASEGT. CDR3 DNA: TGTGCCAGCAGGGAATACGGACAGAGCTCCTACAATGAGCAGTTCTTC. This gives the protein CASREYGQSSYNEQFF.

This clone turned up a few times. A read error may explain this, as a much larger clone is one base away. The chain is built from TRBV11-3 and TRBJ2-1; 7 nucleotides match TRBD2. The V segment lost 1 base and the J segment 1 base; nucleotides outside the gene matches: 4. This CDR3 comprises 16 residues. From germline, CDR1 is SGHNT and CDR2 YENEEA. The CDR3 DNA reads TGTGCCAGCAGCTTAGCGTGCGGGAGTTCCTACAATGAGCAGTTCTTC. Translated: CASSLACGSSYNEQFF.

This clone appeared many times. The chain joins TRBV6-1 to TRBJ2-5; 9 bases are a match to TRBD2. The V and J ends lost 5 bases and 4 bases, in that order; junction bases with no gene match: 11. Germline V gene data show CDR1 as MNHNS and CDR2 as SASEGT. The CDR3 sequence is 16 residues long. CDR3 region: CASSYQWGRGGETQYF. The CDR3 DNA reads as TGTGCCAGCAGTTACCAGTGGGGGCGGGGGGGAGAGACCCAGTACTTC.

This clone has ten or more counts. The chain recombines TRBV14 with TRBJ2-5; D might be TRBD1 or TRBD2, each matching 6 bases. V was trimmed by 3 bases and J by 1 base, leaving 18 bases between them. CDR3 length equals 17 residues. The germline V gene has CDR1 SGHDN and CDR2 FVKESK. In nucleotides, the CDR3 is TGTGCCAGCAGCCAGTGGGGGGCGGCCGGAGGCCAAGAGACCCAGTACTTC. This encodes CASSQWGAAGGQETQYF.

This clone was detected only a few times. This may arise from a read error, as a much more abundant clone is one base away. The chain recombines TRBV20-1 with TRBJ2-5; TRBD2 aligns across 7 bases. CDR3 size: 13 residues. J was trimmed by 5 bases and V by 2 bases; bases with no gene match: 5. Germline V CDR1 and CDR2: DFQATT, SNEGSKA (reference sequence). The CDR3 sequence is CSARPVGRETQYF. CDR3 sequence (DNA): TGCAGTGCTAGACCGGTCGGGAGGGAGACCCAGTACTTC.

About this clone: The CDR3 ends on some other residue instead of the conserved phenylalanine or tryptophan, so this is likely a read error. This same CDR3 is encoded by further DNA sequences in the sample. V gene TRBV3-1 combines with J gene TRBJ1-5; no clear D. Trimming stripped 1 base from V and 4 bases from J, with 5 bases between. This CDR3 region has 13 residues. Germline values: CDR1 LGHDT, CDR2 YNNKEL (reference sequence). CDR3 coding DNA: TGTGCCAGCAGCCAAGTAGGAAATCAGCCCCAGCATCTT. Its translation is CASSQVGNQPQHL.

This clone was counted many times. The chain recombines TRBV6-1 with TRBJ2-7; D not certain. The CDR3 has 15 residues. Deletions cut 7 bases from V and 1 base from J, with 17 bases between. In germline, CDR1 is MNHNS, CDR2 SASEGT. This CDR3 is CASTLTGSTSYEQYF. The CDR3 region has the DNA TGTGCCAGCACCCTCACCGGTTCGACTTCCTACGAGCAGTACTTC.

This clone came up many times. The J gene is TRBJ2-1, the V gene TRBV5-1; the match to TRBD2 covers 10 bases. After removal of 4 bases from V and 4 bases from J, the junction contained 5 bases not matched to a gene. Germline V gene lookup returns CDR1 SGHRS and CDR2 YFSETQ. This CDR3 spans 15 amino acids. CDR3 DNA sequence: TGCGCCAGCAGCAACCCACTAGCGGGATACAATGAGCAGTTCTTC. This encodes CASSNPLAGYNEQFF.

This clone has a handful of counts. This sequence joins TRBV5-1 and TRBJ1-4, with TRBD1 matching over 7 bases. V shed 3 bases, J shed 4 bases, and the junction held 6 bases outside the gene matches. This CDR3 has 15 residues. Germline V gives CDR1 SGHRS, CDR2 YFSETQ. The CDR3, as DNA: TGCGCCAGCAGCTCCAGGGACAGCATTAATGAAAAACTGTTTTTT. It specifies CASSSRDSINEKLFF.